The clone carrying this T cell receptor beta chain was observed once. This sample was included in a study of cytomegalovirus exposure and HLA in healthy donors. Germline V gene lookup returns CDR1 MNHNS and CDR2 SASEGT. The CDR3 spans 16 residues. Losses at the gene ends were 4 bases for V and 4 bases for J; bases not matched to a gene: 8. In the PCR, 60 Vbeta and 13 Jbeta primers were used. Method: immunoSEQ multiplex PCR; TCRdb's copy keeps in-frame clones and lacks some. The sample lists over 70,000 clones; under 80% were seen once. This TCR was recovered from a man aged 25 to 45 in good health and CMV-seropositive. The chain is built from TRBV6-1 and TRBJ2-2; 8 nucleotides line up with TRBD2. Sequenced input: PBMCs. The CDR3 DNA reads TGTGCCAGCAGTGCAATAGCGGGGAGACTCACCGGGGAGCTGTTTTTT. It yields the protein CASSAIAGRLTGELFF.